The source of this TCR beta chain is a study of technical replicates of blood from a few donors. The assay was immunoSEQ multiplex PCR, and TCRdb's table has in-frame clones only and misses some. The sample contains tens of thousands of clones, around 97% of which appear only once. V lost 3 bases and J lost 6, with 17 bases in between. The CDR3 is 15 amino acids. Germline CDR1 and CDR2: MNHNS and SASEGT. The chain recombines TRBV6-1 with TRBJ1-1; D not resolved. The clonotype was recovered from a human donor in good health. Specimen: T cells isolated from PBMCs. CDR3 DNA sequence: TGTGCCAGCAGTGAGCAATTTCGGGGTCTCGCTGAAGCTTTCTTT. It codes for CASSEQFRGLAEAFF.